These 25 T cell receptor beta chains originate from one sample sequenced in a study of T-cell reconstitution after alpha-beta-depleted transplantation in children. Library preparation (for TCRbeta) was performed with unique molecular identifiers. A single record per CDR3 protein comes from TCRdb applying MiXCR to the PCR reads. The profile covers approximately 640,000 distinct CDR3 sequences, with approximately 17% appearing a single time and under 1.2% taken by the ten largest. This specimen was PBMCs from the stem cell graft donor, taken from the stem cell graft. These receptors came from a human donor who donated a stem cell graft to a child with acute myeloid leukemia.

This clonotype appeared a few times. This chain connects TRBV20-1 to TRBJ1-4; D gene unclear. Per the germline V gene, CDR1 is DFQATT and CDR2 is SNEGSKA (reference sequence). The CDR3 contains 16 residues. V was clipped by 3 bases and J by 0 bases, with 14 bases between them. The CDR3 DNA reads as TGCAGTGCTAGGAAAGCTAATGACGCAACTAATGAAAAACTGTTTTTT. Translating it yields CSARKANDATNEKLFF.

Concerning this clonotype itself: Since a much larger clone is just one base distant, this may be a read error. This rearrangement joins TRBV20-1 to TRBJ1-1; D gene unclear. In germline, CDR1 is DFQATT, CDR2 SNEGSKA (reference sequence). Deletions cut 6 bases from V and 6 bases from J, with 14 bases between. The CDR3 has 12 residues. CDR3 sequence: CSAKRFVAEAFF. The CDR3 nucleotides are TGCAGTGCCAAAAGATTCGTGGCTGAAGCTTTCTTT.

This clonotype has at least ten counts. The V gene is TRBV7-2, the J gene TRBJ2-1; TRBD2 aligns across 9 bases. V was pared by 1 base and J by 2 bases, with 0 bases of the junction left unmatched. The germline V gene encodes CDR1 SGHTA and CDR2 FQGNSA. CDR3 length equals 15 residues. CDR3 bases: TGTGCCAGCAGCTTAGGCGGGGGGGCCTACAATGAGCAGTTCTTC. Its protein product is CASSLGGGAYNEQFF. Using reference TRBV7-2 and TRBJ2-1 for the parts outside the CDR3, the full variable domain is GAGVSQSPSNKVTEKGKDVELRCDPISGHTALYWYRQSLGQGLEFLIYFQGNSAPDKSGLPSDRFSAERTGGSVSTLTIQRTQQEDSAVYLCASSLGGGAYNEQFFGPGTRLTVL.

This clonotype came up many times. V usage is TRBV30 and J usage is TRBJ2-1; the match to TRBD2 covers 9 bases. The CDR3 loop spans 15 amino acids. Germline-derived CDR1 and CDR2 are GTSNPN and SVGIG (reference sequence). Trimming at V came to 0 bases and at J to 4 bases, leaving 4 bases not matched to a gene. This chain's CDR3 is CAWSVGSGGYNEQFF. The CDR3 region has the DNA TGTGCCTGGAGTGTAGGTAGCGGGGGATACAATGAGCAGTTCTTC.

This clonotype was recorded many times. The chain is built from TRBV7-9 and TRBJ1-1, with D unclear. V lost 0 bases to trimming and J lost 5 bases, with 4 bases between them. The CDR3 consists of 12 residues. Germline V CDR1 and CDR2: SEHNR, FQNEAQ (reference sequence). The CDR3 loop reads CASSLAQTEAFF. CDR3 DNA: TGTGCCAGCAGCTTAGCTCAGACTGAAGCTTTCTTT. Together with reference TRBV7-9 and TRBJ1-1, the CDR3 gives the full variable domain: DTGVSQNPRHKITKRGQNVTFRCDPISEHNRLYWYRQTLGQGPEFLTYFQNEAQLEKSRLLSDRFSAERPKGSFSTLEIQRTEQGDSAMYLCASSLAQTEAFFGQGTRLTVV.

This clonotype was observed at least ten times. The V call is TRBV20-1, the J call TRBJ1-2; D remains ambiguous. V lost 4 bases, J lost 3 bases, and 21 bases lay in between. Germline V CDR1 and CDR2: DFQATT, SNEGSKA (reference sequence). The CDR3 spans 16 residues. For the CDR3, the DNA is TGCAGTGCTACACCCTCGGGGAGTTCATTGGACTATGGCTACACCTTC. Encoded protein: CSATPSGSSLDYGYTF.

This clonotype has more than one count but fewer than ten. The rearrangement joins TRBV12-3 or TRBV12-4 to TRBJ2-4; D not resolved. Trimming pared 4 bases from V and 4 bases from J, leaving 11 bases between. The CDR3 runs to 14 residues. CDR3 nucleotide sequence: TGTGCCAGCAGTTCCTTGGACGGTAAAAACATTCAGTACTTC. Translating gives CASSSLDGKNIQYF.

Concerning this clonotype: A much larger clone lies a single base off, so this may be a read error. The DNA of the CDR3 is TGTGCCAGCAGCGTATTGGGGGGGACTGAAGCTTTCTTT. It specifies CASSVLGGTEAFF. The chain uses TRBV11-3 and TRBJ1-1; the D gene is possibly TRBD1 (5 bases). The CDR3 sequence is 13 residues long. CDR1 is SGHNT and CDR2 is YENEEA in the germline V gene. V was trimmed by 5 bases and J by 5 bases, leaving 12 bases between them.

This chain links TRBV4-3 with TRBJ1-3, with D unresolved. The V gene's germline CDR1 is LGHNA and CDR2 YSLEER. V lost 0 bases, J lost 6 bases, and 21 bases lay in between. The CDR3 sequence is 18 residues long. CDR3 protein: CASSQDISPGILANTIYF. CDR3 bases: TGCGCCAGCAGCCAAGATATATCACCGGGAATCTTGGCAAACACCATATATTTT.

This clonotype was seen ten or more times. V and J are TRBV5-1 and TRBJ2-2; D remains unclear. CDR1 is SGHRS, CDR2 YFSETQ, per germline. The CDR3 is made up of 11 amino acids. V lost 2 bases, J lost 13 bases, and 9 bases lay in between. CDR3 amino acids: CASSLGRGLFF. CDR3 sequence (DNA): TGCGCCAGCAGCTTAGGTCGTGGGCTGTTTTTT.

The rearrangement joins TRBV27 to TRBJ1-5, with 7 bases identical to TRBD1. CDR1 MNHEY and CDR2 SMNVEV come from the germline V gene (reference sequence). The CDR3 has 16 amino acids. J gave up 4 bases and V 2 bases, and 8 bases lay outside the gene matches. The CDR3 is CASSLGGGYGNQPQHF. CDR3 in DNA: TGTGCCAGCAGTTTAGGAGGGGGCTATGGGAATCAGCCCCAGCATTTT.

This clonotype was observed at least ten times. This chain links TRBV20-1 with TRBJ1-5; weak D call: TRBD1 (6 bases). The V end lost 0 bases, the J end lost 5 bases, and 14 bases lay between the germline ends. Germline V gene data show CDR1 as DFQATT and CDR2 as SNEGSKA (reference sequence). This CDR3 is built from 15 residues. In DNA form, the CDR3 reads TGCAGTGCTAGAGATCTCCGGGACACCGATCAGCCCCAGCATTTT. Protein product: CSARDLRDTDQPQHF.

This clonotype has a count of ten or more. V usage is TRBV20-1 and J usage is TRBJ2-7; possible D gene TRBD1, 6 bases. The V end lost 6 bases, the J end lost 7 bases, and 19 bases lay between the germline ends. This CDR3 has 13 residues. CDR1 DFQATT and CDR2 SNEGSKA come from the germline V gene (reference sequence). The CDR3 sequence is CSARGDTTREQYF. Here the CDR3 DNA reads TGCAGTGCCCGAGGGGACACCACCCGTGAGCAGTACTTC.

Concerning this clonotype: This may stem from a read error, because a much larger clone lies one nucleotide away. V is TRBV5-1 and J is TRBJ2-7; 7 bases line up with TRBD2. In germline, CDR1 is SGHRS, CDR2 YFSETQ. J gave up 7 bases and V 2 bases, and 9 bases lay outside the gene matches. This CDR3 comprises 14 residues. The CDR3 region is CASSFGLEGTEQYF. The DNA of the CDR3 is TGCGCCAGCAGCTTCGGACTAGAGGGTACGGAGCAGTACTTC.

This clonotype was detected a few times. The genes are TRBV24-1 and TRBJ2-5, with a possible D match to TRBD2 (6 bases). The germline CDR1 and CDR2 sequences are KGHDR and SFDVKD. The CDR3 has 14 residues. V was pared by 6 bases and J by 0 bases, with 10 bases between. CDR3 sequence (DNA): TGTGCCACCAGTTCGTGGGGGGACCAAGAGACCCAGTACTTC. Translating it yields CATSSWGDQETQYF.

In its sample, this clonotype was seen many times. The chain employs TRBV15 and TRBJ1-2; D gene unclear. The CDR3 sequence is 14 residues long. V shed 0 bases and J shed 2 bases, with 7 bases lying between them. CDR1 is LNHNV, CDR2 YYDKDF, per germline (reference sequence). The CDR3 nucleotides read TGTGCCACCAGCAGAGAGGACGGGAACTATGGCTACACCTTC. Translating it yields CATSREDGNYGYTF.

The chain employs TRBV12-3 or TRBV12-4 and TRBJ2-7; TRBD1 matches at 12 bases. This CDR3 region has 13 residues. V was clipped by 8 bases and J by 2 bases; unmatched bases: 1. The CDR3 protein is CASGDRGPYEQYF. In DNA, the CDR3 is TGTGCCAGCGGGGACAGGGGGCCCTACGAGCAGTACTTC.

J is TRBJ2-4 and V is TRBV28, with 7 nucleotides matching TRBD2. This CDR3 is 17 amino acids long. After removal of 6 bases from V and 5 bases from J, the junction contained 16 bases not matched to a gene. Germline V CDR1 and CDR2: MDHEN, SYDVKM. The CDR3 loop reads CASRGGAGEVPQNIQYF. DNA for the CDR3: TGTGCCAGCAGGGGCGGGGCGGGGGAGGTTCCCCAAAACATTCAGTACTTC.

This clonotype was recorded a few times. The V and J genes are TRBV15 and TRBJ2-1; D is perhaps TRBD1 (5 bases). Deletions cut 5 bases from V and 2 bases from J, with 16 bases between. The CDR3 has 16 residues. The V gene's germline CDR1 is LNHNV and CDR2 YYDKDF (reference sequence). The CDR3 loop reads CATSHRHTRAYNEQFF. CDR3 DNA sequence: TGTGCCACCAGCCACCGACATACCAGGGCCTACAATGAGCAGTTCTTC.

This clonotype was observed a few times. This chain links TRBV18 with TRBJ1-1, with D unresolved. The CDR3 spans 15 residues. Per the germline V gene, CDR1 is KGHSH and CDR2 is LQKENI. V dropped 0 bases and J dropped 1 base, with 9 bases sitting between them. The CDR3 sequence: CASSPPPEWNTEAFF. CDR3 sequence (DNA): TGTGCCAGCTCACCACCGCCAGAATGGAACACTGAAGCTTTCTTT. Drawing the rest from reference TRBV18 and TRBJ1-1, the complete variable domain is NAGVMQNPRHLVRRRGQEARLRCSPMKGHSHVYWYRQLPEEGLKFMVYLQKENIIDESGMPKERFSAEFPKEGPSILRIQQVVRGDSAAYFCASSPPPEWNTEAFFGQGTRLTVV.

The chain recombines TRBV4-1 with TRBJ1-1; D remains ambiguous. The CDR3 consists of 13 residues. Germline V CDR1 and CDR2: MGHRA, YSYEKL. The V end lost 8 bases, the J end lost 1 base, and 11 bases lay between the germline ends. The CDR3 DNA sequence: TGCGCCAGCGCACAACGGGGGAACACTGAAGCTTTCTTT. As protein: CASAQRGNTEAFF.

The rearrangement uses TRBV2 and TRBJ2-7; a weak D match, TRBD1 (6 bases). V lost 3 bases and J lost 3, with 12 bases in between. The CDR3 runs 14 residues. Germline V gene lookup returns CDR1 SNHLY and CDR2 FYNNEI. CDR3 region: CASSDRGIGYEQYV. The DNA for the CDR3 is TGTGCCAGCAGTGACAGGGGCATCGGCTACGAGCAGTACGTC.

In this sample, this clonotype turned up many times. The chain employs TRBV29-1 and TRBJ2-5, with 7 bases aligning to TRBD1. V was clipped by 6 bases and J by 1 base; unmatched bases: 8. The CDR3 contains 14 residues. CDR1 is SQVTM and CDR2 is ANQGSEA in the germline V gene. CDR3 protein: CSVALTGSQETQYF. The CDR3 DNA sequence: TGCAGCGTCGCGTTGACAGGGAGCCAAGAGACCCAGTACTTC.

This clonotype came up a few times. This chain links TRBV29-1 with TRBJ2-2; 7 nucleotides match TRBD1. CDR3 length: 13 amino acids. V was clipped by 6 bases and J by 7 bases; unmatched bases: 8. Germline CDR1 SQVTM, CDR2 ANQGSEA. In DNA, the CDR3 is TGCAGCGTCGAGGGGGCCTCCGGCGGGGAGCTGTTTTTT. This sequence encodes CSVEGASGGELFF.

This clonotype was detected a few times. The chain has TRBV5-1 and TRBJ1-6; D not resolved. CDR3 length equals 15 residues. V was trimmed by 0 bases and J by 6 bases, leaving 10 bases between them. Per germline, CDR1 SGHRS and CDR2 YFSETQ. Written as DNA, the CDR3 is TGCGCCAGCAGCTTGGATGGGTCATTTAATTCACCCCTCCACTTT. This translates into CASSLDGSFNSPLHF.